These T cell receptor beta chains were read from a single sample in a study of cytomegalovirus exposure and HLA in healthy donors. Using immunoSEQ multiplex PCR, the repertoire was profiled, and TCRdb retains in-frame clones only, with some absent. The profile shows around 130,000 clones, about 76% of them singletons. The sequencing input was PBMCs. These receptors all stem from a man between 40 and 49 years old in good health and CMV-seropositive. The CDR3 runs from the conserved cysteine through the conserved F or W. The D gene is left open where the match is weak. Clone size is not always given. Where it is, it says once, few, many or a class for expanded clones.

j_gene: TRBJ2-1
d_gene: -
v_gene: TRBV5-1
abundance: -
CDR3nt: TGCGCCAGCAGCTTGGGGGCAGGGGGGATAGATGAGCAGTTCTTC
CDR3aa: CASSLGAGGIDEQFF

j_gene: TRBJ1-5
d_gene: -
v_gene: TRBV7-9
abundance: -
CDR3nt: TGTGCCAGCAGCTCCACAGGGAATCAGCCCCAGCATTTT
CDR3aa: CASSSTGNQPQHF

j_gene: TRBJ2-3
d_gene: -
v_gene: TRBV18
abundance: -
CDR3nt: TGTGCCAGCTCACCAGGGGAGGCAGATACGCAGTATTTT
CDR3aa: CASSPGEADTQYF

j_gene: TRBJ1-1
d_gene: -
v_gene: TRBV29-1
abundance: -
CDR3nt: TGCAGCGTTTTGAGGCAACTAAACACTGAAGCTTTCTTC
CDR3aa: CSVLRQLNTEAFF

j_gene: TRBJ2-1
d_gene: -
v_gene: TRBV19
abundance: -
CDR3nt: TGTGCCAGTAGTCGGGACTCAGGCTACAATGAGCAGTTCTTC
CDR3aa: CASSRDSGYNEQFF

j_gene: TRBJ2-1
d_gene: TRBD2
v_gene: TRBV5-1
abundance: -
CDR3nt: TGCGCCAGCAGCTTGGGAAGCGGGAGGGCGCGGAATGAGCAGTTCTTC
CDR3aa: CASSLGSGRARNEQFF

j_gene: TRBJ2-5
d_gene: TRBD2
v_gene: TRBV19
abundance: few
CDR3nt: TGTGCCAGTAGTCCCGGGGGGGGAGAGACCCAGTACTTC
CDR3aa: CASSPGGGETQYF

j_gene: TRBJ2-3
d_gene: TRBD2
v_gene: TRBV27
abundance: once
CDR3nt: TGTGCCAGCAGTTTATACCTAGCGGGGGGCCCCGGGGATACGCAGTATTTT
CDR3aa: CASSLYLAGGPGDTQYF

j_gene: TRBJ1-2
d_gene: TRBD1
v_gene: TRBV2
abundance: -
CDR3nt: TGTGCCAGCAGTGTTGGGACAGGGGTCACCTTC
CDR3aa: CASSVGTGVTF

j_gene: TRBJ2-7
d_gene: -
v_gene: TRBV27
abundance: few
CDR3nt: TGTGCCAGCAGTTACAGGGTAGGCGAGCAGTACTTC
CDR3aa: CASSYRVGEQYF

j_gene: TRBJ2-5
d_gene: TRBD2
v_gene: TRBV5-1
abundance: -
CDR3nt: TGCGCCAGCAGCTTGGCACTAGCGGGAGGATTGGGGGAAGAGACCCAGTACTTC
CDR3aa: CASSLALAGGLGEETQYF

j_gene: TRBJ2-7
d_gene: -
v_gene: TRBV7-9
abundance: -
CDR3nt: TGTGCCAGCAGACGCTCGGGGTCTTACGAGCAGTACTTC
CDR3aa: CASRRSGSYEQYF

j_gene: TRBJ2-7
d_gene: TRBD2
v_gene: TRBV5-4
abundance: -
CDR3nt: TGTGCCAGCAGCTTCGGACTAGCGGTAGTCTACGAGCAGTACTTC
CDR3aa: CASSFGLAVVYEQYF

j_gene: TRBJ2-2
d_gene: TRBD1
v_gene: TRBV7-8
abundance: -
CDR3nt: TGTGCCAGCAGCTTAGGGTATCCGGGACAGTTTGGCACCGGGGAGCTGTTTTTT
CDR3aa: CASSLGYPGQFGTGELFF

j_gene: TRBJ1-2
d_gene: -
v_gene: TRBV29-1
abundance: -
CDR3nt: TGCAGCGTTGAAGGGATGCAGGCGGGGGGCTATGGCTACACCTTC
CDR3aa: CSVEGMQAGGYGYTF

j_gene: TRBJ2-2
d_gene: TRBD2
v_gene: TRBV11-3
abundance: few
CDR3nt: TGTGCCAGCAGCTCCACGCAGGGACTAGCGGGAGTGACCGGGGAGCTGTTTTTT
CDR3aa: CASSSTQGLAGVTGELFF

j_gene: TRBJ1-2
d_gene: TRBD1
v_gene: TRBV6-6
abundance: -
CDR3nt: TGTGCCAGCAGTTACTCTCGGACAGGGGGCTATGGCTACACCTTC
CDR3aa: CASSYSRTGGYGYTF

j_gene: TRBJ1-1
d_gene: TRBD1
v_gene: TRBV7-8
abundance: -
CDR3nt: TGTGCCAGCAGCCTGGGACAGGGTAACACTGAAGCTTTCTTT
CDR3aa: CASSLGQGNTEAFF

j_gene: TRBJ1-2
d_gene: -
v_gene: TRBV5-5
abundance: -
CDR3nt: TGTGCCAGCAGCCCACAGGGTTACTATGGCTACACCTTC
CDR3aa: CASSPQGYYGYTF

j_gene: TRBJ2-3
d_gene: -
v_gene: TRBV10-1
abundance: -
CDR3nt: TGCGCCACCTTAGACAGACGCACAGATACGCAGTATTTT
CDR3aa: CATLDRRTDTQYF

j_gene: TRBJ2-3
d_gene: TRBD2
v_gene: TRBV11-2
abundance: -
CDR3nt: TGTGCCAGCAGCTTACGGACGGCGGGGGGGGAGGGGCATACGCAGTATTTT
CDR3aa: CASSLRTAGGEGHTQYF

j_gene: TRBJ2-3
d_gene: TRBD2
v_gene: TRBV5-4
abundance: few
CDR3nt: TGTGCCAGCAGCCCCGGGGGGGTCACAGATACGCAGTATTTT
CDR3aa: CASSPGGVTDTQYF

j_gene: TRBJ2-3
d_gene: TRBD2
v_gene: TRBV6-6
abundance: -
CDR3nt: TGTGCCAGCAGGGCAGAGGCGCTAGCGGGGCGGGATACGCAGTATTTT
CDR3aa: CASRAEALAGRDTQYF

j_gene: TRBJ1-3
d_gene: TRBD1
v_gene: TRBV18
abundance: -
CDR3nt: TGTGCCAGCTCAACAGGGGTCGGAAACACCATATATTTT
CDR3aa: CASSTGVGNTIYF

j_gene: TRBJ1-2
d_gene: -
v_gene: TRBV5-8
abundance: -
CDR3nt: TGTGCCAGCAGCTTGGACAGGGTTGGTGGCTACACCTTC
CDR3aa: CASSLDRVGGYTF

j_gene: TRBJ1-5
d_gene: -
v_gene: TRBV5-1
abundance: -
CDR3nt: TGCGCCAGCAGCTTGGACGGTGGTCGTGGTCAGCCCCAGCATTTT
CDR3aa: CASSLDGGRGQPQHF

j_gene: TRBJ2-5
d_gene: TRBD2
v_gene: TRBV28
abundance: -
CDR3nt: TGTGCCAGCAGGTCGACTAGCGGGGTAGGGGAGACCCAGTACTTC
CDR3aa: CASRSTSGVGETQYF

j_gene: TRBJ2-7
d_gene: -
v_gene: TRBV5-1
abundance: -
CDR3nt: TGCGCCAGCAGCTTGGCCCGGGAGAACGAGCAGTACTTC
CDR3aa: CASSLARENEQYF

j_gene: TRBJ1-2
d_gene: TRBD1
v_gene: TRBV6-1
abundance: once
CDR3nt: TGTGCCAGCAGTGAAGTCGGGACAGGGGGCGGCTATGGCTACACCTTC
CDR3aa: CASSEVGTGGGYGYTF

j_gene: TRBJ1-1
d_gene: TRBD1
v_gene: TRBV18
abundance: -
CDR3nt: TGTGCCAGCTCACCACGGGGACAGCGAGACACTGAAGCTTTCTTT
CDR3aa: CASSPRGQRDTEAFF

j_gene: TRBJ1-2
d_gene: -
v_gene: TRBV5-1
abundance: -
CDR3nt: TGCGCCAGCAACCGGGACACTGCTAACTATGGCTACACCTTC
CDR3aa: CASNRDTANYGYTF

j_gene: TRBJ1-6
d_gene: -
v_gene: TRBV7-2
abundance: few
CDR3nt: TGTGCCAGCAGCTCCCCCCGCACCCAGGGGAATTCACCCCTCCACTTT
CDR3aa: CASSSPRTQGNSPLHF

j_gene: TRBJ1-2
d_gene: -
v_gene: TRBV28
abundance: -
CDR3nt: TGTGCCAGCAGTTTAGTGTTTCCCCCTTATGGCTACACCTTC
CDR3aa: CASSLVFPPYGYTF

j_gene: TRBJ2-1
d_gene: TRBD1
v_gene: TRBV28
abundance: -
CDR3nt: TGTGCCAGCAGTTTTACCGGACAGGGGGGCCACAATGAGCAGTTCTTC
CDR3aa: CASSFTGQGGHNEQFF

j_gene: TRBJ1-4
d_gene: -
v_gene: TRBV27
abundance: -
CDR3nt: TGTGCCAGCAGTGGGGGGAATGAAAAACTGTTTTTT
CDR3aa: CASSGGNEKLFF

j_gene: TRBJ2-5
d_gene: TRBD2
v_gene: TRBV29-1
abundance: -
CDR3nt: TGCAGCGTTGAAGATCAGGAAGGGAGGGAGCAGTACTTC
CDR3aa: CSVEDQEGREQYF

j_gene: TRBJ1-4
d_gene: TRBD1
v_gene: TRBV28
abundance: -
CDR3nt: TGTGCCAGCAGTAAGACAGGGTTAGTTGAAAAACTGTTTTTT
CDR3aa: CASSKTGLVEKLFF

j_gene: TRBJ1-2
d_gene: TRBD1
v_gene: TRBV27
abundance: -
CDR3nt: TGTGCCAGCAGTTTGAGGACAGGGGGCAACTATGGCTACACCTTC
CDR3aa: CASSLRTGGNYGYTF

j_gene: TRBJ1-2
d_gene: TRBD1
v_gene: TRBV19
abundance: -
CDR3nt: TGTGCCAGTAGTATGGGGACAGGCTCCTATGGCTACACCTTC
CDR3aa: CASSMGTGSYGYTF

j_gene: TRBJ1-3
d_gene: TRBD1
v_gene: TRBV10-3
abundance: -
CDR3nt: TGTGCCATCAACAGGGGACCTGGAAACACCATATATTTT
CDR3aa: CAINRGPGNTIYF

j_gene: TRBJ2-7
d_gene: -
v_gene: TRBV19
abundance: -
CDR3nt: TGTGCCAGTAGTCCAGGGATGGGCTCCTACGAGCAGTACTTC
CDR3aa: CASSPGMGSYEQYF

j_gene: TRBJ2-1
d_gene: TRBD2
v_gene: TRBV15
abundance: once
CDR3nt: TGTGCCACCAGCAGAAGCCCCCCTAGCGGGAGTAACAATGAGCAGTTCTTC
CDR3aa: CATSRSPPSGSNNEQFF

j_gene: TRBJ2-7
d_gene: -
v_gene: TRBV28
abundance: -
CDR3nt: TGTGCCAGCAGTCCAAGAGGCTGGGGAGGACCCTACGAGCAGTACTTC
CDR3aa: CASSPRGWGGPYEQYF

j_gene: TRBJ1-2
d_gene: -
v_gene: TRBV27
abundance: few
CDR3nt: TGTGCCAGCAGTAGGATAGGGGCTTCGAACTATGGCTACACCTTC
CDR3aa: CASSRIGASNYGYTF

j_gene: TRBJ1-6
d_gene: -
v_gene: TRBV19
abundance: -
CDR3nt: TGTGCCAGTAGTACGACTGCCCTTAGGAGGGCTCAAGCGAATAATTCACCCCTCCACTTT
CDR3aa: CASSTTALRRAQANNSPLHF

j_gene: TRBJ2-2
d_gene: TRBD1
v_gene: TRBV5-6
abundance: few
CDR3nt: TGTGCCAGCAGCTTATACCAGGGGGCGAACACCGGGGAGCTGTTTTTT
CDR3aa: CASSLYQGANTGELFF

j_gene: TRBJ1-1
d_gene: TRBD1
v_gene: TRBV10-1
abundance: few
CDR3nt: TGCGCCAGCAGCCGTGGACAGGGAAGGTCTGAAGCTTTCTTT
CDR3aa: CASSRGQGRSEAFF

j_gene: TRBJ2-7
d_gene: TRBD2
v_gene: TRBV11-2
abundance: -
CDR3nt: TGTGCCAGCAGCTTAATGACCGGGGGGTGCGAGCAGTACTTC
CDR3aa: CASSLMTGGCEQYF

j_gene: TRBJ2-7
d_gene: TRBD2
v_gene: TRBV2
abundance: -
CDR3nt: TGTGCCAGCAGTACGCTAGCGGGAGAGGACCCGCAGTACTTC
CDR3aa: CASSTLAGEDPQYF

j_gene: TRBJ2-1
d_gene: TRBD2
v_gene: TRBV7-8
abundance: -
CDR3nt: TGTGCCAGCAGCACCTACTTATTAGCGGGAGAATTCAATGAGCAGTTCTTC
CDR3aa: CASSTYLLAGEFNEQFF

j_gene: TRBJ2-1
d_gene: -
v_gene: TRBV6-5
abundance: -
CDR3nt: TGTGCCAGCAGCTCCCAAGCGGGCTCCTACAATGAGCAGTTCTTC
CDR3aa: CASSSQAGSYNEQFF

j_gene: TRBJ1-1
d_gene: -
v_gene: TRBV9
abundance: -
CDR3nt: TGTGCCAGCAGCGTATTGGGGGCTCGGGACACTGAAGCTTTCTTT
CDR3aa: CASSVLGARDTEAFF

j_gene: TRBJ2-7
d_gene: TRBD2
v_gene: TRBV11-2
abundance: -
CDR3nt: TGTGCCAGCGTCAATAGCGGGCTAACCTACGAGCAGTACTTC
CDR3aa: CASVNSGLTYEQYF

j_gene: TRBJ2-7
d_gene: TRBD1
v_gene: TRBV5-1
abundance: -
CDR3nt: TGCGCCAGCAGCTGGGATAGCTCCGGGACAGGGGACGAGCAGTACTTC
CDR3aa: CASSWDSSGTGDEQYF

j_gene: TRBJ2-1
d_gene: TRBD1
v_gene: TRBV7-2
abundance: -
CDR3nt: TGTGCCAGCAGCCGTATTGCGACAGGGATCAACAATGAGCAGTTCTTC
CDR3aa: CASSRIATGINNEQFF

j_gene: TRBJ1-5
d_gene: -
v_gene: TRBV19
abundance: -
CDR3nt: TGTGCCAGTAGTTACAGCAATAGCAATCAGCCCCAGCATTTT
CDR3aa: CASSYSNSNQPQHF

j_gene: TRBJ1-1
d_gene: -
v_gene: TRBV27
abundance: -
CDR3nt: TGTGCCAGCAGTTTATCTTCGGGGTTTAAGAACACTGAAGCTTTCTTT
CDR3aa: CASSLSSGFKNTEAFF

j_gene: TRBJ1-6
d_gene: -
v_gene: TRBV30
abundance: -
CDR3nt: TGTGCCTGTGTAGGACATCCGAATTCACCCCTCCACTTT
CDR3aa: CACVGHPNSPLHF